This T cell receptor (beta chain) derives from a study of regulatory T cells in long-lasting Graves disease. This clonotype was seen repeatedly, ten times or more. Its antigen is still unknown. Sample time point: newly diagnosed GD, antithyroid drugs for less than 3 months. The TCR library was prepared using RNA isolated from PBMCs. American Thyroid Association guidelines defined Graves' disease diagnosis. To make TCR beta libraries, researchers used iRepertoire HTBI primers and Arm-PCR of CDR3 regions. Authors' methods: Identified across the samples were over 50 TRBV segments and roughly 14 TRBJ segments. MiXCR, applied by TCRdb to the multiplex PCR reads, yields one record per CDR3 protein. The V and J calls and clone size are TCRdb's, not the authors'. The sample has approximately 300,000 distinct CDR3 sequences, about a sixth seen once. The CDR3 length is 13 residues. CDR1 DFQATT and CDR2 SNEGSKA come from the germline V gene (reference sequence). Deletions cut 6 bases from V and 5 bases from J, with 14 bases between.

The study, taken as a whole, reports: Tissue studied was limited to peripheral blood, excluding thyroid tissue.

The sequences come from peripheral blood mononuclear cells (PBMCs), collected at new diagnosis, from a patient treated with antithyroid drugs. This rearrangement joins TRBV20-1 to TRBJ2-1; TRBD1 or TRBD2 may be the D gene (6 bases each). This sequence was found in a female donor with Graves disease. As DNA, the CDR3 is TGCAGTGCCCTGAAAAGGGGGGACAATGAGCAGTTCTTC. It specifies CSALKRGDNEQFF.